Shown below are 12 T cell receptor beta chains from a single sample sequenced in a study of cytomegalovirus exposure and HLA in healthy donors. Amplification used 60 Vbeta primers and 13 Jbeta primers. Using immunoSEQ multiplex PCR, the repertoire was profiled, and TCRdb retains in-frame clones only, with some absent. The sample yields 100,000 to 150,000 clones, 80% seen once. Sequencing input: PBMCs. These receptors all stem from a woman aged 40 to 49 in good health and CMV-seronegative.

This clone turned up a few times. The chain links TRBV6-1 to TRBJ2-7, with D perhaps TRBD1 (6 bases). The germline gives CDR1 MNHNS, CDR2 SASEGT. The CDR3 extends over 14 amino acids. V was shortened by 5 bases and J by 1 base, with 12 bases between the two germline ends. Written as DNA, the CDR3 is TGTGCCAGCAGTTCAAAGGGGGAATCCTACGAGCAGTACTTC. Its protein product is CASSSKGESYEQYF.

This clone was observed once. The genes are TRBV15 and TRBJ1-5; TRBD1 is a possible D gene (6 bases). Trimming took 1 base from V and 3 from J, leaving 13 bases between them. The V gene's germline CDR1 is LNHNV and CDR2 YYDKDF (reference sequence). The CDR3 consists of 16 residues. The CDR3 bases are TGTGCCACCAGCAGAGCAACAGGGATTCTCAATCAGCCCCAGCATTTT. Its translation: CATSRATGILNQPQHF.

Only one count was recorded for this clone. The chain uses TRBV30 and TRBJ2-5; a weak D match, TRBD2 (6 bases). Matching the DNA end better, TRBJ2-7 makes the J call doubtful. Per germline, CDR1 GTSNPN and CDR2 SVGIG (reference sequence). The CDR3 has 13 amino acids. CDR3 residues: CAGWRDFSYEQYF. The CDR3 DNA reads TGTGCCGGGTGGAGGGACTTTTCCTACGAGCAGTACTTC.

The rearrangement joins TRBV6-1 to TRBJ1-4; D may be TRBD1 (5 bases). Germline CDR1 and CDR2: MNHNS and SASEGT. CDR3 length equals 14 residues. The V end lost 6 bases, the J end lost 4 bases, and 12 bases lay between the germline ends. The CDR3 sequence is CASRNDRLNEKLFF. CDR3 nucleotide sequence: TGTGCCAGCAGGAATGACAGACTTAATGAAAAACTGTTTTTT.

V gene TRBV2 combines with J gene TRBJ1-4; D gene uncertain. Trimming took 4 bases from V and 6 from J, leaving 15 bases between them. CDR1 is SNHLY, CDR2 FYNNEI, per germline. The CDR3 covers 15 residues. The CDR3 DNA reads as TGTGCCAGCAGTGGTGGTGCGGGGAGAGATGAAAAACTGTTTTTT. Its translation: CASSGGAGRDEKLFF. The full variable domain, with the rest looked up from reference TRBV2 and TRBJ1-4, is EPEVTQTPSHQVTQMGQEVILRCVPISNHLYFYWYRQILGQKVEFLVSFYNNEISEKSEIFDDQFSVERPDGSNFTLKIRSTKLEDSAMYFCASSGGAGRDEKLFFGSGTQLSVL.

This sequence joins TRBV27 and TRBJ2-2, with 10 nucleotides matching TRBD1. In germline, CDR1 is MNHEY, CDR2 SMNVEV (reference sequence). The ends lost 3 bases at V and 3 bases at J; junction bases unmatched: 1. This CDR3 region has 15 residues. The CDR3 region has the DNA TGTGCCAGCAGTTTTGGGACAGGGGACACCGGGGAGCTGTTTTTT. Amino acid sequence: CASSFGTGDTGELFF.

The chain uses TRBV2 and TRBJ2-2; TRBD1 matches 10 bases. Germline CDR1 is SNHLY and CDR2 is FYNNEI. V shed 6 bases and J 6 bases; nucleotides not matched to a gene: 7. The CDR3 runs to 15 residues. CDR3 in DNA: TGTGCCAGCAGGGCAGACAGGGGGCTCTCCGGGGAGCTGTTTTTT. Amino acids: CASRADRGLSGELFF.

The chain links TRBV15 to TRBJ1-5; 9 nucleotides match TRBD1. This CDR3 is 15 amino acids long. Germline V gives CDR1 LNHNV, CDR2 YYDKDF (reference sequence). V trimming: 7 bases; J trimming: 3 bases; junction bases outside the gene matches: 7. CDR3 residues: CATTEDRGVNQPQHF. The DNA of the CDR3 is TGTGCCACCACCGAAGACAGGGGGGTCAATCAGCCCCAGCATTTT.

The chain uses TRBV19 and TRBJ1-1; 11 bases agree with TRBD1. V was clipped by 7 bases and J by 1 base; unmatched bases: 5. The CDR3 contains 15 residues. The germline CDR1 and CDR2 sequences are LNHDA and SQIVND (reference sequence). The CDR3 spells CASTLGQGGNTEAFF. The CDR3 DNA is TGTGCCAGTACATTGGGACAGGGGGGGAACACTGAAGCTTTCTTT.

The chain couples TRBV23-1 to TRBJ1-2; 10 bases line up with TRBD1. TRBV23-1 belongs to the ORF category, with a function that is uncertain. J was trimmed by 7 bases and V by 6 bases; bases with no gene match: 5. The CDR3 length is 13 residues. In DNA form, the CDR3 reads TGCGCCAGCAGCCGACAGGGGGCAACTGGCTACACCTTC. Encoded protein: CASSRQGATGYTF.

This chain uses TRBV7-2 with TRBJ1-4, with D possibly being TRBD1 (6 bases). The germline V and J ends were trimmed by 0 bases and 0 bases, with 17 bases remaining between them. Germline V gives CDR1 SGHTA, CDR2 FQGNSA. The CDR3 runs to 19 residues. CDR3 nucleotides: TGTGCCAGCAGCTTAGCGCTTGGGGGGGCGAGAGCAACTAATGAAAAACTGTTTTTT. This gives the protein CASSLALGGARATNEKLFF.

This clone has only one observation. Here the CDR3 DNA reads TGTGCCAGCAGCTTTCTCAATGAGCAGTTCTTC. It codes for CASSFLNEQFF. V and J are TRBV5-6 and TRBJ2-1; D is uncertain. The V end lost 2 bases, the J end lost 6 bases, and 3 bases lay between the germline ends. This CDR3 comprises 11 residues. Germline V CDR1 and CDR2: SGHDT, YYEEEE.